What follows describes a single T cell receptor (beta chain). This sample is part of a study of blood T cell repertoires in COVID-19. Across the whole study: T cells, B-cell-depleted T cells, or PBMCs supplied cDNA or gDNA.

With V trimmed by 5 bases and J by 0 bases, 3 bases remained unmatched. Per the germline V gene, CDR1 is SGHTA and CDR2 is FQGTGA. The CDR3 is 15 residues long. The table came from immunoSEQ multiplex PCR; TCRdb's copy has only in-frame clones and leaves some out. This table has 200,000 to 250,000 clones, 88% appearing once. The sample comprised PBMCs or T cells enriched from blood (not recorded which). The chain recombines TRBV7-3 with TRBJ2-1; 8 bases are a match to TRBD2. The TCR was taken from a woman in her fifties or sixties with acute COVID-19. The CDR3 is CASSAAGGSYNEQFF. The CDR3 nucleotides are TGTGCCAGCAGCGCTGCGGGGGGCTCCTACAATGAGCAGTTCTTC.